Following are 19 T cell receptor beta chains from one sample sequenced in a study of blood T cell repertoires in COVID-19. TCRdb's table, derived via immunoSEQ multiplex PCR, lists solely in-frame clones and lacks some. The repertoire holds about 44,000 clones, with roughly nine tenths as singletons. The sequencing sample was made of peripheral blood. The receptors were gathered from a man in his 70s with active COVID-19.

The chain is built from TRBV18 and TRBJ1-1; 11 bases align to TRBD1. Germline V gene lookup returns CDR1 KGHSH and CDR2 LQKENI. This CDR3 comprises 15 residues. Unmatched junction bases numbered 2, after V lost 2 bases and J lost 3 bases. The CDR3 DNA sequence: TGTGCCAGCTCACCAACGGGACAGGGGGACACTGAAGCTTTCTTT. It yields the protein CASSPTGQGDTEAFF.

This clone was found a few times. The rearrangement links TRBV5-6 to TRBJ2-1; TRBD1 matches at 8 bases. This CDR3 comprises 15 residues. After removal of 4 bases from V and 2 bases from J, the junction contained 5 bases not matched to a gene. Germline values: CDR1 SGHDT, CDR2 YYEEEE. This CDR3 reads CASSEGQAAYNEQFF. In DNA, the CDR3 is TGTGCCAGCAGCGAGGGACAGGCCGCCTACAATGAGCAGTTCTTC.

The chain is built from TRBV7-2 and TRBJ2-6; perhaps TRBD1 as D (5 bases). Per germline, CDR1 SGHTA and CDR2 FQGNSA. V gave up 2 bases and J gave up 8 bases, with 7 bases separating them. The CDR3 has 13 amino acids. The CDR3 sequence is CASSLNRPNVLTF. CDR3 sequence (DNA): TGTGCCAGCAGCTTAAACAGGCCCAACGTCCTGACTTTC.

The CDR3 DNA reads as TGTGCCAGCAGCTACCGGACAGGGGGCGGCGGGGAGCTGTTTTTT. Protein sequence: CASSYRTGGGGELFF. V gene TRBV7-2 combines with J gene TRBJ2-2; 11 bases line up with TRBD1. In germline, CDR1 is SGHTA, CDR2 FQGNSA. V shed 4 bases and J 7 bases; nucleotides not matched to a gene: 5. The CDR3 length is 15 residues.

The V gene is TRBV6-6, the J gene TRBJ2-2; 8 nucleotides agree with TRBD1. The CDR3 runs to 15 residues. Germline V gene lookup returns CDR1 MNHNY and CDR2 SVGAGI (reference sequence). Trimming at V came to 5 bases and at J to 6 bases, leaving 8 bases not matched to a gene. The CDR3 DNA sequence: TGTGCCAGCAGTCCCACGCAGGGGGCGTCCGGGGAGCTGTTTTTT. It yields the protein CASSPTQGASGELFF.

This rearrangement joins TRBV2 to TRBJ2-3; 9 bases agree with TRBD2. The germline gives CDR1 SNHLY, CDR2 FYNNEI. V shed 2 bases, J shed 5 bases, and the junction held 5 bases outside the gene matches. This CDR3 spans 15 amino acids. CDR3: CASSEKRGEEDTQYF. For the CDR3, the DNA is TGTGCCAGCAGTGAAAAGCGGGGGGAGGAAGATACGCAGTATTTT.

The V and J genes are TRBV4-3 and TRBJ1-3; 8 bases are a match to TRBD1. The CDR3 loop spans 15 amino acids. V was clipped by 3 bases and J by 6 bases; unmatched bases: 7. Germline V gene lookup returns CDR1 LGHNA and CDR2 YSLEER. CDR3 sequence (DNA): TGCGCCAGCAGCCAGGAAGACAGGGGACAAAACACCATATATTTT. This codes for CASSQEDRGQNTIYF.

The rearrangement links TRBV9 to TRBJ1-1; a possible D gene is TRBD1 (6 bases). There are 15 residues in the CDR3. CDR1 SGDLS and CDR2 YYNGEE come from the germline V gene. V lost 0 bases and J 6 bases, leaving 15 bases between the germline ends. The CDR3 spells CASSVASGAGAEAFF. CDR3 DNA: TGTGCCAGCAGCGTAGCATCAGGGGCTGGCGCTGAAGCTTTCTTT.

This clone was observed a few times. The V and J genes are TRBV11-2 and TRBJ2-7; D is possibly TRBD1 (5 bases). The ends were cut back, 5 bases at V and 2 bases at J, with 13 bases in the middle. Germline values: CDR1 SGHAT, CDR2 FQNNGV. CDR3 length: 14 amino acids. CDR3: CASSPTAQAYEQYF. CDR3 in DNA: TGTGCCAGCAGCCCCACTGCACAGGCCTACGAGCAGTACTTC.

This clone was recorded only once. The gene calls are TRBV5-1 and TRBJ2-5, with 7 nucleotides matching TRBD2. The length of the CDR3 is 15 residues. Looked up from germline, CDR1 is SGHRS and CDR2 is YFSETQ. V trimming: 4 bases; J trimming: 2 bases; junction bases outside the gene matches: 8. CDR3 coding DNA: TGCGCCAGCAGCCTCGCGGGAGATCCACAAGAGACCCAGTACTTC. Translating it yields CASSLAGDPQETQYF.

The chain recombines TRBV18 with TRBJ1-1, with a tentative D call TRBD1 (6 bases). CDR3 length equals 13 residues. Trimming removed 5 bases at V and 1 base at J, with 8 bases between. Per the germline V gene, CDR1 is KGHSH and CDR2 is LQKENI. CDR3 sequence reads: CASSEGQNTEAFF. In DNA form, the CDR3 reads TGTGCCAGCTCAGAGGGACAGAACACTGAAGCTTTCTTT.

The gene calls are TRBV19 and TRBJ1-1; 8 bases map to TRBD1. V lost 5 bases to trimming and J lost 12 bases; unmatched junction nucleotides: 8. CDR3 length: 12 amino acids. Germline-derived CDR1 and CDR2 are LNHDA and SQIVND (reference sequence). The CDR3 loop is CASSFKDRETFF. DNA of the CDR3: TGTGCCAGTAGTTTTAAGGACAGGGAAACTTTCTTT.

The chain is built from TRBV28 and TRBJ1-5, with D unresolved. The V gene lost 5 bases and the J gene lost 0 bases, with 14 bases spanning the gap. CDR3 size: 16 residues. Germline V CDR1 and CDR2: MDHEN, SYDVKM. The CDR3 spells CASSLPSAYSNQPQHF. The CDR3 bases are TGTGCCAGCAGTCTCCCCAGCGCGTATAGCAATCAGCCCCAGCATTTT.

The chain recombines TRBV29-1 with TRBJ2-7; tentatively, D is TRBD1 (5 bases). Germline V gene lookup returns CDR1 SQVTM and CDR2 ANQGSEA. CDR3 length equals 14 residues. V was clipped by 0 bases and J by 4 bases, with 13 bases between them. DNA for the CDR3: TGCAGCGTTGAAGATCCTAGGGGAAGTTACGAGCAGTACTTC. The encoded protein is CSVEDPRGSYEQYF.

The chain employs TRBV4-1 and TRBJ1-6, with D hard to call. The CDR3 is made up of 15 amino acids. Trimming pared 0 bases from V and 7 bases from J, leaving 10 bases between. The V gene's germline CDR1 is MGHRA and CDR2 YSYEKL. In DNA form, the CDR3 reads TGCGCCAGCAGCCAAGATAGAGTTGAAAATTCACCCCTCCACTTT. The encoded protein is CASSQDRVENSPLHF.

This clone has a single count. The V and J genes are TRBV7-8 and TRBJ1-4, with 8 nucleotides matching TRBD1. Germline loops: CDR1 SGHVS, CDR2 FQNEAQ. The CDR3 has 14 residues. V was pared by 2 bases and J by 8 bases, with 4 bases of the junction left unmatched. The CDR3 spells CASSLRDRSEKLFF. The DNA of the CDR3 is TGTGCCAGCAGCTTACGGGACAGGTCCGAAAAACTGTTTTTT.

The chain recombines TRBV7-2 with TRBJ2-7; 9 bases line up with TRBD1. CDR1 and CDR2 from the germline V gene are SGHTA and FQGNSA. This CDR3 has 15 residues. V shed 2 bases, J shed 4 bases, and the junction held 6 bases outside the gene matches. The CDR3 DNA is TGTGCCAGCAGCTTATCGGGACAGGGCCTTTACGAGCAGTACTTC. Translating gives CASSLSGQGLYEQYF.

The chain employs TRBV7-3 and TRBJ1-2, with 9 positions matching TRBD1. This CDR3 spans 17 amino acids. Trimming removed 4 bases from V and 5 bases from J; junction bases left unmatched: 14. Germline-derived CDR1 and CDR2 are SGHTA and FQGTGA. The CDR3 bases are TGTGCCAGCAGCTCCCCCCCCGGGACAGGGACGCTTTATGGCTACACCTTC. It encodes CASSSPPGTGTLYGYTF.

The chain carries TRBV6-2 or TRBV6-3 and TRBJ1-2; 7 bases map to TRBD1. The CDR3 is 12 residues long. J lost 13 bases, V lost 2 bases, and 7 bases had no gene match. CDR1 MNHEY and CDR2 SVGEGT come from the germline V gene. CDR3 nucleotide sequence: TGTGCCAGCAGTTACGAAGACAGGGATCTCACCTTC. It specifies CASSYEDRDLTF.